What follows are 7 T cell receptor beta chains derived from one specimen sequenced in a study of cytomegalovirus exposure and HLA in healthy donors (dated by TCRdb to 2015 to 2018). Library construction relied on the immunoSEQ multiplex PCR assay. A mixture of 60 forward primers for TCR Vbeta segments and 13 reverse primers for TCR Jbeta segments was used in the multiplex PCR. Imported from immuneACCESS, the table was reduced by TCRdb to in-frame sequences with V and J called. These copies leave out some clones; in studies compared against another copy, an unresolved V gene accounts for under half, and the cause of the remainder is not known. The sample table shows around 100,000 clones, and over 65% are seen once. The ten biggest clones cover roughly 2.6% of the sample. Sequencing was performed on PBMCs. The receptors originated from a woman younger than 35 in good health and CMV-seronegative.

The chain couples TRBV5-6 to TRBJ2-5; 14 bases are shared with TRBD2. CDR3 size: 16 residues. Trimming at V came to 4 bases and at J to 5 bases, leaving 7 bases not matched to a gene. Germline-derived CDR1 and CDR2 are SGHDT and YYEEEE. The CDR3 bases are TGTGCCAGCAGCACCCCGGGACTAGCGGGAGTTGAGACCCAGTACTTC. Translation: CASSTPGLAGVETQYF.

V and J are TRBV7-8 and TRBJ2-3, with a tentative D call TRBD1 (8 bases). Germline assignment: CDR1 SGHVS and CDR2 FQNEAQ. The CDR3 has 17 residues. Trimming left V 3 bases short and J 3 bases short, with 19 bases between. The chain's CDR3 is CASSFSVNRGGTDTQYF. In DNA, the CDR3 is TGTGCCAGCAGCTTTTCCGTAAACAGGGGGGGAACAGATACGCAGTATTTT.

V gene TRBV19 combines with J gene TRBJ1-3, with D perhaps matching TRBD1 (5 bases). V dropped 10 bases and J dropped 3 bases, with 13 bases sitting between them. CDR3 length equals 13 residues. Germline loops: CDR1 LNHDA, CDR2 SQIVND (reference sequence). This CDR3 is CATTELFGNTIYF. The CDR3, as DNA: TGTGCCACGACAGAGCTCTTTGGAAACACCATATATTTT.

The genes are TRBV11-2 and TRBJ2-5; maybe TRBD1 (6 bases). This CDR3 region has 13 residues. Trimming left V 5 bases short and J 3 bases short, with 10 bases between. Germline CDR1 SGHAT, CDR2 FQNNGV. CDR3 nucleotides: TGTGCCAGCAGCCTATGGACAGAAGAGACCCAGTACTTC. It encodes CASSLWTEETQYF.

This chain links TRBV9 with TRBJ2-1; 10 nucleotides agree with TRBD1. CDR3 length: 15 amino acids. Germline V gene sequence: CDR1 SGDLS, CDR2 YYNGEE. J was trimmed by 7 bases and V by 3 bases; bases with no gene match: 7. CDR3 sequence: CASSGTGTGVNEQFF. The CDR3 coding sequence is TGTGCCAGCAGCGGGACTGGGACAGGGGTGAATGAGCAGTTCTTC.

The chain has TRBV6-1 and TRBJ2-3; 7 bases align to TRBD1. This CDR3 spans 15 amino acids. Germline V lookup: CDR1 MNHNS, CDR2 SASEGT. V was pared by 1 base and J by 3 bases, with 4 bases of the junction left unmatched. In DNA form, the CDR3 reads TGTGCCAGCAGTGAAGTGGGACAGAGGACAGATACGCAGTATTTT. Its protein product is CASSEVGQRTDTQYF.

V gene TRBV29-1 combines with J gene TRBJ2-1, with 9 bases matching TRBD2. The CDR3 length is 12 residues. After removal of 7 bases from V and 10 bases from J, the junction contained 8 bases not matched to a gene. Germline CDR1 reads SQVTM; CDR2 reads ANQGSEA. The chain's CDR3 is CSGVAGVREQFF. The CDR3 DNA follows: TGCAGCGGAGTAGCGGGAGTTCGGGAGCAGTTCTTC.